This is a list of T cell receptor beta chains from one sample in a study of cytomegalovirus exposure and HLA in healthy donors. Profiling relied on immunoSEQ multiplex PCR, and the TCRdb table lists in-frame clones only, not all of them. The sample holds about 180,000 clones, under 80% seen once. Sequencing input: PBMCs. These TCRs come from a woman aged 25 to 39 in good health and CMV-seropositive. The CDR3 runs from the conserved cysteine through the conserved F or W. The D gene is left open where the match is weak. Not all rows give a size; the values are once, few, many and, for expanded clones, a class.

j_call clone_size v_call d_call cdr3_nt cdr3_aa
TRBJ1-4 - TRBV4-3 - TGCGCCAGCAGCCAAGATAGGTGGAACAGGTCTAATGAAAAACTGTTTTTT CASSQDRWNRSNEKLFF
TRBJ1-4 - TRBV28 TRBD1 TGTGCCACTCAGCAGGGGGGTACTAATGAAAAACTGTTTTTT CATQQGGTNEKLFF
TRBJ2-1 - TRBV6-5 - TGTGCCAGCAGTTACCCCGACGGGGGCTCCTACAATGAGCAGTTCTTC CASSYPDGGSYNEQFF
TRBJ2-7 once TRBV2 TRBD1 TGTGCCAGCACCGACCTGACAGGGGGGAGTTTAAAGTTCACCTACGAGCAGTACTTC CASTDLTGGSLKFTYEQYF
TRBJ2-1 - TRBV11-3 - TGTGCCAGCAGCTTAGATCAGGGGGGTGAGCAGTTCTTC CASSLDQGGEQFF
TRBJ1-6 - TRBV7-9 - TGTGCCAGCAGCCCAGGACCGGGGGGAAGTAATTCACCCCTCCACTTT CASSPGPGGSNSPLHF
TRBJ1-4 - TRBV7-2 TRBD1 TGTGCCAGCAGCTTAGTTGGACAGGGGAAGGAAAAACTGTTTTTT CASSLVGQGKEKLFF
TRBJ1-1 once TRBV5-1 - TGCGCCAGCAGCTTGGTGGGGGGGGCAGTACCGATGAACACTGAAGCTTTCTTT CASSLVGGAVPMNTEAFF
TRBJ1-2 - TRBV27 TRBD1 TGTGCCAGCAGTTTGGCAGGGGGTTCGTATGGCTACACCTTC CASSLAGGSYGYTF
TRBJ2-1 once TRBV7-3 - TGTGCCAGCAGCCCCCTCGGAGGGCTGGGAGAGCAGTTCTTC CASSPLGGLGEQFF
TRBJ1-1 - TRBV29-1 - TGCAGCGTCCGACAGAGGAACACTGAAGCTTTCTTT CSVRQRNTEAFF
TRBJ1-2 - TRBV30 - TGTGCCTGGAGTGTCCGCGGCGATGGCTACACCTTC CAWSVRGDGYTF
TRBJ1-4 once TRBV30 TRBD1 TGTGCCTGGAGCCAGGGGGCCTCCCTAAGGGTGTTTTTT CAWSQGASLRVFF
TRBJ2-3 - TRBV6-5 - TGTGCCAGCAGTTACTCGAAGGAGGGGTGGACGCAGTATTTT CASSYSKEGWTQYF
TRBJ1-2 few TRBV2 TRBD1 TGTGCCAGCCACGCCTGGGGACAGGGAGCAAGGGGCTACACCTTC CASHAWGQGARGYTF
TRBJ1-5 - TRBV6-5 TRBD1 TGTGCCAGCAGTTTATCACAGGGGAATCAGCCCCAGCATTTT CASSLSQGNQPQHF
TRBJ1-2 - TRBV6-4 TRBD1 TGTGCCAGCAGTGGCCCGGGACAGGGATACACCTTC CASSGPGQGYTF
TRBJ1-5 - TRBV7-2 - TGTGCCAGCAGCTTACAGGATCAGCCCCAGCATTTT CASSLQDQPQHF
TRBJ1-3 few TRBV4-1 TRBD1 TGCGCCAGCAGCCAAGATCCAGGGGGCTCTGGAAACACCATATATTTT CASSQDPGGSGNTIYF
TRBJ2-1 - TRBV7-3 TRBD2 TGTGCCAGCAGCTCCACCCTGCAGGGAGGGGAGCAGTTCTTC CASSSTLQGGEQFF
TRBJ1-4 - TRBV11-2 - TGTGCCAGCAGCACCTCAGGGGCCTCTAATGAAAAACTGTTTTTT CASSTSGASNEKLFF
TRBJ1-2 - TRBV28 - TGTGCCAGCAGTTTGGCGGGGGGCTATGGCTACACCTTC CASSLAGGYGYTF
TRBJ1-6 - TRBV19 TRBD1 TGTGCCAGTAGTCCGCCGGCGGGACAGATTGGCTCACCCCTCCACTTT CASSPPAGQIGSPLHF
TRBJ1-2 - TRBV7-9 - TGTGCCAGCAGCCTCCAAGAGGTGGCAAACTATGGCTACACCTTC CASSLQEVANYGYTF
TRBJ2-3 - TRBV13 - TGTGCCAGCAGCCCAACTGGACTTAGGGATACGCAGTATTTT CASSPTGLRDTQYF